One and the same sample provided the 4 T cell receptor beta chains below, sequenced in a study of tumor and adjacent non-tumor tissue in lung cancer. A modified ARM-PCR protocol with three rounds of nested PCR amplified TCRbeta. TCRdb called the multiplex PCR reads again in MiXCR, with one record for every CDR3 protein. Here the sample spans about 60,000 distinct CDR3 sequences, about 56% being singletons. No cell sorting was done before RNA was extracted from the tissue. Distant lung tissue was collected more than 3 cm away from the tumor edge. Material: distant non-tumor lung tissue. All receptors come from a man in his sixties or seventies with non-small cell lung cancer.

This clonotype showed up many times. The V and J genes are TRBV10-3 and TRBJ2-1; 7 bases line up with TRBD1. Losses at the gene ends were 3 bases for V and 3 bases for J; bases not matched to a gene: 5. This CDR3 contains 15 residues. Germline lookup yields CDR1 ENHRY and CDR2 SYGVKD. The CDR3 here is CAISDRDRNYNEQFF. CDR3 DNA sequence: TGTGCCATCAGTGACAGGGACAGAAACTACAATGAGCAGTTCTTC.

Details on this clonotype: The CDR3 carries no conserved terminal phenylalanine or tryptophan, so it likely arises from a read error. J is TRBJ1-5 and V is TRBV20-1; tentative D call: TRBD1 (6 bases). CDR3 length: 14 amino acids. The V gene's germline CDR1 is DFQATT and CDR2 SNEGSKA (reference sequence). CDR3 DNA sequence: TGCAGTGTTGGGGGGGCTTTGTTCGATCAACCCCAGCATCTT. It yields the protein CSVGGALFDQPQHL.

As for this clonotype: One junction end does not reproduce the germline sequence, and a read error may be involved. The chain employs TRBV6-5 and TRBJ2-7; D gene unclear. Germline-derived CDR1 and CDR2 are MNHEY and SVGAGI. The CDR3 covers 15 residues. CDR3: CAGSYSAWRTYEQYF. CDR3 bases: TGTGCCGGCAGTTACTCGGCTTGGCGTACCTACGAACAGTACTTC.

A note on this clonotype: Relative to the germline gene, one junction end is altered; a read error may explain this. This sequence joins TRBV12-3 or TRBV12-4 and TRBJ1-2; unclear D gene. This CDR3 comprises 14 residues. Here the CDR3 reads CASGFRSGGYSYTF. Written as DNA, the CDR3 is TGTGCCAGCGGTTTTCGTTCGGGAGGCTATAGCTACACCTTC.